This passage covers 15 T cell receptor beta chains from one sample sequenced in a study of T cells in Graves' hyperthyroidism and ophthalmopathy. It was RNA transcripts that yielded the amplified TCR beta CDR3 regions. The study used the HTBI primer set for a first-round RT-PCR of the TCR CDR3. One entry per CDR3 protein, called by TCRdb with MiXCR from the multiplex PCR reads. The table records over 500,000 distinct CDR3 sequences, 15% to 20% of them present only once. The specimen sequenced was blood. The receptors shown here come from a woman between 25 and 40 years old with Graves' ophthalmopathy.

V is TRBV6-2 or TRBV6-3 and J is TRBJ2-1, with 9 bases lining up with TRBD1. The CDR3 spans 17 residues. V trimming: 5 bases; J trimming: 9 bases; junction bases outside the gene matches: 17. The germline V gene encodes CDR1 MNHEY and CDR2 SVGEGT. The CDR3 here is CASSAVGAWTGVGEQFF. CDR3 nucleotide sequence: TGTGCCAGCAGTGCCGTCGGGGCTTGGACAGGGGTTGGTGAGCAGTTCTTC.

This clonotype has at least ten counts. The chain recombines TRBV7-2 with TRBJ2-7, with 10 bases lining up with TRBD2. The CDR3 runs to 15 residues. Unmatched junction bases numbered 6, after V lost 5 bases and J lost 2 bases. The germline V gene encodes CDR1 SGHTA and CDR2 FQGNSA. Here the CDR3 DNA reads TGTGCCAGCAGCGAGGGAACTAGCGGGGCCTACGAGCAGTACTTC. Protein product: CASSEGTSGAYEQYF. Variable domain in full (rest from reference TRBV7-2 and TRBJ2-7): GAGVSQSPSNKVTEKGKDVELRCDPISGHTALYWYRQSLGQGLEFLIYFQGNSAPDKSGLPSDRFSAERTGGSVSTLTIQRTQQEDSAVYLCASSEGTSGAYEQYFGPGTRLTVT.

There are many counts of this clonotype. The V call is TRBV28, the J call TRBJ2-7; 13 nucleotides match TRBD2. The CDR3 has 15 amino acids. Germline V gene data show CDR1 as MDHEN and CDR2 as SYDVKM. The V gene end was trimmed by 3 bases and the J gene end by 5 bases; junction bases not matched to a gene: 4. CDR3 sequence reads: CASSFRTSGSNEQYF. CDR3 bases: TGTGCCAGCAGTTTCCGGACTAGCGGGAGTAACGAGCAGTACTTC.

This clonotype was seen repeatedly, ten times or more. The CDR3 bases are TGCAGTGCTAGATCTGGACTAGCGGGAGAGGAGCAGTACTTC. It specifies CSARSGLAGEEQYF. The rearrangement links TRBV20-1 to TRBJ2-7; 13 bases fit TRBD2. This CDR3 is built from 14 residues. CDR1 and CDR2 (germline): DFQATT, SNEGSKA (reference sequence). V lost 2 bases to trimming and J lost 7 bases; unmatched junction nucleotides: 5.

This clonotype was recorded many times. The genes are TRBV7-6 and TRBJ2-1, with D possibly matching TRBD2 (5 bases). The CDR3 has 17 amino acids. Trimming left V 3 bases short and J 0 bases short, with 15 bases between. Germline-derived CDR1 and CDR2 are SGHVS and FNYEAQ. The CDR3 loop reads CASSFQTTLSSYNEQFF. Here the CDR3 DNA reads TGTGCCAGCAGCTTTCAGACTACCCTTAGCTCCTACAATGAGCAGTTCTTC.

This chain links TRBV5-4 with TRBJ1-6, with D uncertain. The CDR3 is 13 residues long. Trimming removed 4 bases from V and 9 bases from J, with 11 bases in between. CDR1 SGHNT and CDR2 YYREEE come from the germline V gene (reference sequence). CDR3 sequence reads: CASSTAELSPLHF. DNA for the CDR3: TGTGCCAGCAGCACCGCAGAACTTTCACCCCTCCACTTT.

The CDR3 reads CASSENKGASGRAGSEQYF. DNA of the CDR3: TGTGCCAGCAGTGAAAACAAGGGGGCTAGCGGGAGGGCGGGATCCGAGCAGTACTTC. This chain joins TRBV25-1 and TRBJ2-7; 12 positions match TRBD2. The V and J ends lost 2 bases and 6 bases, in that order; junction bases with no gene match: 17. Germline CDR1 MGHDK, CDR2 SYGVNS. The CDR3 is 19 amino acids.

This clonotype has a handful of counts. The gene calls are TRBV4-1 and TRBJ2-1, with a possible D match to TRBD2 (6 bases). V lost 3 bases and J 1 base, leaving 10 bases between the germline ends. Germline CDR1 reads MGHRA; CDR2 reads YSYEKL. This CDR3 contains 15 residues. This CDR3 reads CASSHLADSYNEQFF. The CDR3 region has the DNA TGCGCCAGCAGCCATTTAGCGGATTCCTACAATGAGCAGTTCTTC.

This clonotype was observed many times. V and J are TRBV20-1 and TRBJ2-5; D perhaps matches TRBD1 (8 bases). The CDR3 length is 14 residues. Trimming removed 1 base from V and 4 bases from J, with 13 bases in between. Germline V gives CDR1 DFQATT, CDR2 SNEGSKA (reference sequence). CDR3 amino acids: CSARATGGGETQYF. As DNA, the CDR3 is TGCAGTGCTAGAGCTACAGGGGGGGGAGAGACCCAGTACTTC.

This clonotype was counted ten times or more. V and J are TRBV7-2 and TRBJ2-3, with 7 bases fitting TRBD2. Germline loops: CDR1 SGHTA, CDR2 FQGNSA. The CDR3 is 14 amino acids. Unmatched junction bases numbered 3, after V lost 3 bases and J lost 3 bases. As DNA, the CDR3 is TGTGCCAGCAGCTTTGCCGGGGGGACAGATACGCAGTATTTT. It translates to CASSFAGGTDTQYF.

As regards this clonotype: A much more abundant neighbour one base away suggests this may be a read error. The CDR3 protein is CASNRDSSAEAFF. CDR3 in DNA: TGTGCCAGCAACCGGGACAGTAGTGCTGAAGCTTTCTTT. The V and J genes are TRBV5-4 and TRBJ1-1; 7 bases align to TRBD1. The CDR3 extends over 13 amino acids. Looked up from germline, CDR1 is SGHNT and CDR2 is YYREEE (reference sequence). J lost 6 bases, V lost 6 bases, and 8 bases had no gene match.

Many counts were recorded for this clonotype. V is TRBV28 and J is TRBJ1-3; perhaps TRBD1 as D (5 bases). Germline V gene data show CDR1 as MDHEN and CDR2 as SYDVKM. This CDR3 is built from 17 residues. Trimming removed 4 bases from V and 0 bases from J, with 16 bases in between. In DNA, the CDR3 is TGTGCCAGCAGTTCCCCCTTAAGACAGTACTCTGGAAACACCATATATTTT. Amino acids: CASSSPLRQYSGNTIYF.

This clonotype was seen a handful of times. V is TRBV5-1 and J is TRBJ1-5; D is possibly TRBD1 (6 bases). Germline-derived CDR1 and CDR2 are SGHRS and YFSETQ. V lost 0 bases and J 5 bases, leaving 12 bases between the germline ends. The CDR3 length is 15 residues. This chain's CDR3 is CASSLGGGYDQPQHF. The CDR3 DNA reads TGCGCCAGCAGCTTGGGGGGGGGCTATGATCAGCCCCAGCATTTT.

The chain uses TRBV5-6 and TRBJ2-1; 9 bases match TRBD2. This CDR3 contains 15 residues. V trimming: 4 bases; J trimming: 8 bases; junction bases outside the gene matches: 10. The germline gives CDR1 SGHDT, CDR2 YYEEEE. The CDR3 sequence: CASSPIGTSFYEQFF. CDR3 DNA: TGTGCCAGCAGCCCCATCGGGACTAGCTTCTATGAGCAGTTCTTC.

This clonotype was observed at least ten times. The CDR3 sequence: CASALQESDTQYF. In DNA form, the CDR3 reads TGTGCCAGTGCTTTACAGGAGTCAGATACGCAGTATTTT. J is TRBJ2-3 and V is TRBV27; D may be TRBD1 (5 bases). The V end was cut by 9 bases, the J end by 4 bases, with 14 bases between. This CDR3 region has 13 residues. Germline loops: CDR1 MNHEY, CDR2 SMNVEV (reference sequence).